These 9 T cell receptor beta chains share one sample of origin, sequenced in a study of cytomegalovirus exposure and HLA in healthy donors (TCRdb year 2017). The library was generated by the immunoSEQ multiplex PCR assay. A mixture of 60 forward primers for TCR Vbeta segments and 13 reverse primers for TCR Jbeta segments was used in the multiplex PCR. TCRdb provides this immuneACCESS table in a form limited to in-frame rearrangements. Some clones are lacking; in checked studies, under half of them reflect an unresolved V gene, and why the rest are absent is not known. This sample gives 170,000 or so clones in total; over 70% of them show up just once. The ten largest make up less than 9% of the sample. The sequenced sample was PBMCs. These receptors were taken from a man under 40 in good health and CMV-seropositive.

CDR3 sequence (DNA): TGTGCCAGCAGCCAGGCTAGCACATACGAGCAGTACTTC. Encoded protein: CASSQASTYEQYF. The chain recombines TRBV4-2 with TRBJ2-7, with D tentatively TRBD2 (5 bases). The ends were cut back, 3 bases at V and 4 bases at J, with 10 bases in the middle. This CDR3 comprises 13 residues. Looked up from germline, CDR1 is LGHNA and CDR2 is YNFKEQ.

The V gene is TRBV13, the J gene TRBJ1-2, with 8 bases aligning to TRBD1. Unmatched junction bases numbered 12, after V lost 0 bases and J lost 6 bases. This CDR3 has 17 residues. Germline CDR1 and CDR2: PRHDT and FYEKMQ (reference sequence). The CDR3 nucleotides are TGTGCCAGCAGCTTAGGGGCTCAGGGGGCGTTGGGGGATGGCTACACCTTC. Translating gives CASSLGAQGALGDGYTF.

This chain connects TRBV27 to TRBJ2-5; 9 bases map to TRBD1. The J call may be wrong; the DNA end is better matched by TRBJ2-7. Germline-derived CDR1 and CDR2 are MNHEY and SMNVEV (reference sequence). The length of the CDR3 is 15 residues. The CDR3 region is CASKRLGGQGSEQYF. CDR3 DNA: TGTGCCAGCAAACGGTTAGGGGGACAGGGCTCCGAGCAGTACTTC.

This clone occurred once. As DNA, the CDR3 is TGTGCCAGCAGCCTCTTTGGGCCCCAGTACTTC. It yields the protein CASSLFGPQYF. This chain uses TRBV7-9 with TRBJ2-5; D call uncertain. V shed 5 bases and J shed 9 bases, with 10 bases lying between them. The CDR3 spans 11 residues. Germline values: CDR1 SEHNR, CDR2 FQNEAQ (reference sequence).

The CDR3 loop reads CASSIRGEYEKLFF. The CDR3 nucleotides read TGTGCCAGTAGTATACGCGGAGAGTATGAAAAACTGTTTTTT. The chain employs TRBV19 and TRBJ1-4; the D is unclear. Per germline, CDR1 LNHDA and CDR2 SQIVND (reference sequence). Trimming took 2 bases from V and 6 from J, leaving 10 bases between them. The CDR3 runs 14 residues.

In its sample, this clone was seen once. The V call is TRBV2, the J call TRBJ2-1; 11 bases agree with TRBD2. Germline trimming cut 1 base from V and 2 bases from J; bases unmatched to any gene: 10. The CDR3 is 19 residues long. Germline loops: CDR1 SNHLY, CDR2 FYNNEI. CDR3: CASSEEGLAGGGTYNEQFF. The CDR3 DNA reads as TGTGCCAGCAGTGAAGAAGGGCTAGCGGGAGGCGGAACCTACAATGAGCAGTTCTTC.

This sequence joins TRBV7-9 and TRBJ2-3; no definite D call. V was shortened by 4 bases and J by 5 bases, with 10 bases between the two germline ends. Per germline, CDR1 SEHNR and CDR2 FQNEAQ (reference sequence). There are 13 residues in the CDR3. CDR3 DNA sequence: TGTGCCAGCAGCTCCGAATACGGAGATACGCAGTATTTT. It translates to CASSSEYGDTQYF. Full variable domain (remainder filled in from reference TRBV7-9 and TRBJ2-3): DTGVSQNPRHKITKRGQNVTFRCDPISEHNRLYWYRQTLGQGPEFLTYFQNEAQLEKSRLLSDRFSAERPKGSFSTLEIQRTEQGDSAMYLCASSSEYGDTQYFGPGTRLTVL.

The chain recombines TRBV7-9 with TRBJ1-1, with D possibly being TRBD1 (5 bases). The V end was cut by 5 bases, the J end by 5 bases, with 18 bases between. CDR3 length: 15 amino acids. CDR1 and CDR2 (germline): SEHNR, FQNEAQ (reference sequence). Written as DNA, the CDR3 is TGTGCCAGCAGCCCATGGGGGGGAAGTGAGACTGAAGCTTTCTTT. Encoded protein: CASSPWGGSETEAFF.

The rearrangement links TRBV30 to TRBJ2-3, with D possibly TRBD2 on 6 matching bases. The ends were cut back, 7 bases at V and 4 bases at J, with 12 bases in the middle. The CDR3 has 12 residues. The V gene's germline CDR1 is GTSNPN and CDR2 SVGIG (reference sequence). The CDR3 nucleotides read TGTGCCTTGGGAGGTTGGCCAGATACGCAGTATTTT. Translated: CALGGWPDTQYF.